The entry below describes one T cell receptor (beta chain). Its specific antigen is unknown. Nothing much larger sits one base from this clone, and base qualities are not available. The immunoSEQ Assay, a bias-controlled multiplex PCR, was used to amplify TCRbeta CDR3 regions from genomic DNA. Turning to the authors' computational methods: The number of nucleated cells in each sample was estimated from the amplification of reference gene primers within the assay. To quantify the absolute abundance of each unique TCRbeta CDR3 rearrangement, sequence reads were collapsed and filtered. Productive Simpson clonality was computed per sample as the square root of Simpson's diversity index over productive rearrangements. TCRdb carries this immuneACCESS record with in-frame sequences only. Its versions omit some clonotypes, under half of them owing to an unresolved V gene in the studies checked, with the rest unexplained. From that table come the V and J calls and clone size; the DNA was used to work out D and trimming. Present in this sample are 20,000 to 25,000 clones, 88% of which were seen just once. About 20% of the sample lies in the top ten.

These data are taken from a study of blood T cell repertoires in COVID-19 (dated by TCRdb to 2018 to 2020). Regarding the research as a whole: Collaborator samples came from the United States, Italy and Spain and covered acute and convalescent phases of COVID-19. The prospective study material was composed of cDNA or gDNA derived from T cells, B-cell-depleted T cells, or PBMCs. Deeply sampled blood TCRbeta repertoires from subjects exposed to, actively infected with, or recovered from COVID-19 were included in the dataset. The repertoires were released in a freely available public database meant as a resource for research on the immune response to SARS-CoV-2. The samples were drawn from the first 160 participants of the ongoing ImmuneRACE study and from 1,254 subjects provided by 6 global collaborators. Nearly every sample came with metadata listing a de-identified subject ID, COVID-19 status, age in years and sex. HLA class I and class II types, where available, came from metadata supplied by the sample provider rather than from assay-based typing. What the study reported, not specific to this receptor: Clinical and demographic metadata were provided uncurated, with the amount varying by source and participant.

The collaborating institutions used their own protocols to collect whole blood in K2EDTA tubes. For TCRbeta analysis, collaborators shipped samples as frozen whole blood, isolated PBMCs, or DNA extracted from either of those sample types. According to the germline V gene, CDR1 reads MNHEY and CDR2 reads SVGAGI. The CDR3 sequence holds 15 residues, the cysteine and phenylalanine included. Only the CDR3 part of the read is kept: 45 bases, read in frame from the first base. The V end gives up 5 bases and the J end 3 bases, leaving 9 bases in the junction not matched to a gene. The sequence was obtained from a man aged 70 or older in a cohort sampled during active COVID-19. Here the chain combines TRBV6-5 and TRBJ2-7; the central 8 bases match TRBD1. The sample taken for sequencing was peripheral blood. The CDR3 region has the sequence CASSTAGTGNYEQYF. The sequenced DNA is TGTGCCAGCAGTACCGCCGGGACAGGTAACTACGAGCAGTACTTC.